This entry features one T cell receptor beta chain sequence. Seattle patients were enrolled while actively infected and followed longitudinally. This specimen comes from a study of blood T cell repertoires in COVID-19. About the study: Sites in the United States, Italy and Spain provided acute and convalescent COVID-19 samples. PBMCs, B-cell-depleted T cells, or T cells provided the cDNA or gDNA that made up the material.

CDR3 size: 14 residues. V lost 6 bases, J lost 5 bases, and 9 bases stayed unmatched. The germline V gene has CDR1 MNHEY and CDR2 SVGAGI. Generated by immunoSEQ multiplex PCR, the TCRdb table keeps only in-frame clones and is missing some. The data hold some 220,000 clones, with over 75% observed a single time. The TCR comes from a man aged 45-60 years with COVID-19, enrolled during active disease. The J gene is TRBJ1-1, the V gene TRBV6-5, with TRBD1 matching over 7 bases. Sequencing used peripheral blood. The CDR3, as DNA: TGTGCCAGCAGGGGTTACGACAGGGCAACTGAAGCTTTCTTT. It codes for CASRGYDRATEAFF.